The sequence of this T cell receptor (beta chain) was determined in a study of regulatory dendritic cells for organ transplantation. V lost 4 bases, J lost 2 bases, and 15 bases lay in between. This CDR3 spans 15 amino acids. The germline V gene encodes CDR1 SGHRS and CDR2 YFSETQ. The method was immunoSEQ multiplex PCR; TCRdb's version includes in-frame clones alone and lacks a portion of them. This repertoire shows about 34,000 clones, roughly nine tenths found once; its top ten account for over 0.06%. The chain uses TRBV5-1 and TRBJ2-5, with TRBD2 as a possible D gene (6 bases). Material for sequencing was naive CD4+ T cells from blood. The subset: CD45RA+ naive T cells. The sequence was obtained from a human donor in good health. The CDR3 region has the DNA TGCGCCAGCAGCGGTAGCGGAAAACTACAAGAGACCCAGTACTTC. It codes for CASSGSGKLQETQYF. The whole variable domain, remainder taken from reference TRBV5-1 and TRBJ2-5, is KAGVTQTPRYLIKTRGQQVTLSCSPISGHRSVSWYQQTPGQGLQFLFEYFSETQRNKGNFPGRFSGRQFSNSRSEMNVSTLELGDSALYLCASSGSGKLQETQYFGPGTRLLVL.